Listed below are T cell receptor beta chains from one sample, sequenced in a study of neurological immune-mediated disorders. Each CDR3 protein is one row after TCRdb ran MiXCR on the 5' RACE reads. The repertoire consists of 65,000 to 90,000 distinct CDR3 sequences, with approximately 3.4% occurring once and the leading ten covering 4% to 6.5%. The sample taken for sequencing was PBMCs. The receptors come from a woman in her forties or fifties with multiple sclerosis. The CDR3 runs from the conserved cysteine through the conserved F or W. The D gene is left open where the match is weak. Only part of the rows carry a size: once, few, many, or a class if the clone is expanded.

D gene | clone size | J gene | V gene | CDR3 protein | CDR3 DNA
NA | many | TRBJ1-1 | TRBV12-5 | CASGLVKVGIDSPRVPMNTEAFF | TGTGCTAGTGGTTTGGTAAAGGTGGGCATAGATTCTCCCAGGGTACCCATGAACACTGAAGCTTTCTTT
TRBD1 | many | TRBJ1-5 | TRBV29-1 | CSVGQVDQPQHF | TGCAGCGTGGGACAGGTAGATCAGCCCCAGCATTTT
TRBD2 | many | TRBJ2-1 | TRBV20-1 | CSAIQLAGRNEQFF | TGCAGTGCTATCCAACTAGCGGGAAGGAATGAGCAGTTCTTC
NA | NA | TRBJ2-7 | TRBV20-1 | CSARDLAGPEAGEQYF | TGCAGTGCTAGAGATCTGGCGGGCCCTGAGGCTGGTGAGCAGTACTTC
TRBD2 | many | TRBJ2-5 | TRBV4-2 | CASSQDDLGLAVQETQYF | TGTGCCAGCAGCCAAGATGATTTGGGACTAGCGGTCCAAGAGACCCAGTACTTC
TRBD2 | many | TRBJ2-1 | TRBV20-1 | CSARMTAGGYNEQFF | TGCAGTGCCCGAATGACAGCGGGGGGATACAATGAGCAGTTCTTC
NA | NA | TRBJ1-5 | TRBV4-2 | CASSQDLEDGYQPQNF | TGTGCCAGCAGCCAAGATTTGGAAGACGGCTATCAGCCCCAGAATTTT
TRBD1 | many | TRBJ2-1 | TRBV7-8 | CASSSGTIGQVRVEQFF | TGTGCCAGCAGCTCAGGAACCATTGGACAGGTTCGGGTTGAGCAGTTCTTC
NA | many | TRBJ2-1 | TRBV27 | CASSFGGQVHYNEQFF | TGTGCCAGCAGTTTTGGAGGGCAGGTCCACTACAATGAGCAGTTCTTC
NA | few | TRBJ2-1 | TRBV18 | CASSPPGGGRIPHEQFF | TGTGCCAGCTCACCACCCGGGGGCGGGCGCATACCCCATGAGCAGTTCTTC
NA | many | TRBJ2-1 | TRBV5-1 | CASSLVGEYSDEQFF | TGCGCCAGCAGCTTGGTCGGCGAATACAGCGATGAGCAGTTCTTC
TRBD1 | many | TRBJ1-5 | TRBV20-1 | CSATMDRGGDQPQHF | TGCAGTGCTACCATGGACAGGGGGGGGGATCAGCCCCAGCATTTT
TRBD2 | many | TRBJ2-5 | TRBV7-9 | CASSLTSGLYQETQYF | TGTGCCAGCAGCTTAACTAGCGGGCTGTACCAAGAGACCCAGTACTTC
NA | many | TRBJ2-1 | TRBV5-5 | CASSPNSLSYNEQFF | TGTGCCAGCAGCCCTAATTCTCTTTCCTACAATGAGCAGTTCTTC
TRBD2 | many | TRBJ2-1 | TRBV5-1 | CASSYGTSGLSYNEQFF | TGCGCCAGCAGCTACGGGACTAGCGGGTTATCCTACAATGAGCAGTTCTTC
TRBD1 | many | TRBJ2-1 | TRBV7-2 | CASSFSGGSEQFF | TGTGCCAGCAGCTTTTCAGGGGGCTCTGAGCAGTTCTTC
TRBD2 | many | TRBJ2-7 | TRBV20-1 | CSARVSSGAYEQYF | TGCAGTGCTAGAGTTTCTAGCGGGGCCTACGAGCAGTACTTC
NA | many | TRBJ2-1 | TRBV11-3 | CASSSRAATYNEQFF | TGTGCCAGCAGCTCTAGGGCGGCGACCTACAATGAGCAGTTCTTC
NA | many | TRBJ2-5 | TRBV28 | CASSPARTNKETQYF | TGTGCCAGCAGCCCCGCGAGGACTAACAAAGAGACCCAGTACTTC
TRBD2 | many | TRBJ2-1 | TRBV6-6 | CASSSRGGGRNSYNEQFF | TGTGCCAGCAGTTCTCGGGGCGGGGGGCGGAACTCCTACAATGAGCAGTTCTTC
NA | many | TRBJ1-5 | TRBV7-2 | CASSLGGSGNQPQHF | TGTGCCAGCAGCTTGGGGGGCTCGGGCAATCAGCCCCAGCATTTT
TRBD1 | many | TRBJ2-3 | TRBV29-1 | CSVETLQGDTDTQYF | TGCAGCGTTGAAACGCTACAGGGGGACACAGATACGCAGTATTTT
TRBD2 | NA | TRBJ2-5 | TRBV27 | CASRTGTSGGQTQYF | TGTGCCAGCAGGACCGGGACTAGCGGGGGTCAGACCCAGTACTTC
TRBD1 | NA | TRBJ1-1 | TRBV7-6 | CASSSAPTGAPEAFF | TGTGCCAGCAGCTCCGCACCGACAGGGGCCCCTGAAGCTTTCTTT